This record covers a single TCR beta chain. The clone's antigen remains unknown. Per-base qualities were not stored, and no clone one base away is much larger. According to the study, the label for this sample's time point signals: baseline before first vaccination. Vaccinee samples came from UK trials COV001 and COV002, including a single-blind randomized controlled phase 2/3 trial of AZD1222 (ChAdOx1 nCoV-19) in healthy adults. For TCRbeta chain sequencing, PBMC samples from trial participants were taken at day 0 and at day 28 after the second dose. The CDR3 regions of human TCRbeta chains were subjected to immunosequencing. The study's own analysis went as follows. TCRs in the repertoires were matched against a reference library of SARS-CoV-2-specific TCRs that had been generated with the MIRA antigen-specificity platform. Breadth meant the fraction of unique TCRs that were SARS-CoV-2-associated, whereas depth meant the fraction of total T cells that were SARS-CoV-2-associated. Using the MIRA data, each spike-specific TCR was assigned both to the spike region to which the TCR was reactive and to a CD4 or CD8 class. Log10-transformed breadth and depth values were compared by one-way ANOVA with Sidak's multiple comparisons tests. As stored in TCRdb, this immuneACCESS dataset retains in-frame rearrangements with V and J assigned. A fraction of the clones does not appear; measured against another copy, unresolved V genes explain less than half of the discrepancy, and the remainder lacks a known reason. V, J and clone size are taken as reported in that table, and D and trimming were inferred from the DNA itself. The sample yields 65,000 to 80,000 clones; 90% were counted once. Together, the top ten hold 4.2% of the sample.

Per the germline V gene, WSHSY is the CDR1 and SAAADI is the CDR2. Trimmed from V: 5 bases; trimmed from J: 6 bases; junction bases lacking a gene match: 7. The CDR3 has 14 amino acids, counting the end cysteine and phenylalanine. The CDR3 DNA has 42 bases and is translated from base 1. This record belongs to a study of T cell responses to AZD1222 COVID-19 vaccine (dated by TCRdb to about 2021). Notes on the research overall: AZD1222 recipients given second doses at about 4 weeks or at about 12 weeks were pooled, since spike-specific TCR depth and breadth were not found to differ between the two schedules. Enrollment into the trials was organized by age into subgroups of 18-55, 56-69 and 70-plus years, and those subgroups contained about 160, 30 and 59 TCR-sequenced participants, respectively. TCR sequencing covered some 240 trial participants: 200 to 220 given two doses of AZD1222 and 26 given two doses of MenACWY control vaccine. The full study reports these points: Conclusions about previously exposed vaccinees were limited because only five to seven AZD1222 recipients were SARS-CoV-2 seropositive at baseline. The 56-69-year group was small, and its depth increase did not reach significance, likely because of low power. No day 14 peak-response samples were available, so repertoires were characterized only after the peak T cell response. Reportedly, almost half of the unique spike-specific TCRs recognized epitopes lying outside the regions that are mutated in the B.1.351 and B.1.1.7 variants. The vaccine-associated CD4 TCRs covered the entire spike protein, and the dominant responses fell in regions 160-218 and 743-854. After two AZD1222 doses, both the breadth and the depth of spike-specific TCRs were significantly higher than at day 0 and than in MenACWY recipients. Participants were mostly white British and included more females than males, and it was suggested by the authors that clonal diversity may have been underestimated.

The TCR was taken from an adult in good health. The starting material was peripheral blood, obtained on day 0 of AZD1222 vaccination. The chain was built from TRBV10-2 and TRBJ1-2, with 9 bases aligning to TRBD1. The CDR3 amino acid sequence is: CASSSGTGLNGYTF. In nucleotide form, the sequence is TGCGCCAGCAGTTCCGGGACAGGGCTCAATGGCTACACCTTC.